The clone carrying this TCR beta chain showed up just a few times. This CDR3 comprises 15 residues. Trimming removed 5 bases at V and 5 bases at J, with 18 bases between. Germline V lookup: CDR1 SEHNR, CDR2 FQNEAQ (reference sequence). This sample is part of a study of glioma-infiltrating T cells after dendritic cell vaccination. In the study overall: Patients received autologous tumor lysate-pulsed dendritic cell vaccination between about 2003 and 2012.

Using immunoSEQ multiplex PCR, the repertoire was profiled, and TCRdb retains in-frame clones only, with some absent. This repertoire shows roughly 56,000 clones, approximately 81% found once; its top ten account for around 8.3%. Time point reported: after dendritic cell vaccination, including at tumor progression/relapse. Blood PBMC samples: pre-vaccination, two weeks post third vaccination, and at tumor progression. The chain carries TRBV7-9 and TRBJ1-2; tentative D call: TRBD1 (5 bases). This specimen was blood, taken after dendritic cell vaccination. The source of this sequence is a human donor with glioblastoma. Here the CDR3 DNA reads TGTGCCAGCAGCCCGAACCCCGGGGGGAGTTATGGCTACACCTTC. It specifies CASSPNPGGSYGYTF.